A selection of T cell receptor beta chains follows, all from one sample in a study of cytomegalovirus exposure and HLA in healthy donors. Assay used: immunoSEQ multiplex PCR; TCRdb lists only in-frame clones, some missing. The data hold 220,000 or so clones, with more than 60% observed a single time. Sequences were obtained from PBMCs. These receptors were taken from a man in his forties or fifties in good health and CMV-seronegative. Both conserved end residues are part of each CDR3. The order of the fields is J gene, clone size, D gene, V gene, CDR3 protein, CDR3 DNA. D genes are given only for firm matches. A row's size may be missing; if present it is once, few, many or a size class.

j_call: TRBJ2-1
clone_size: .
d_call: .
v_call: TRBV11-2
cdr3_aa: CASSPTLSYNEQFF
cdr3_nt: TGTGCCAGCAGCCCGACTCTCTCCTACAATGAGCAGTTCTTC

j_call: TRBJ2-5
clone_size: .
d_call: TRBD1
v_call: TRBV30
cdr3_aa: CAWSLVRDRGGEQYF
cdr3_nt: TGTGCCTGGTCCTTAGTCCGGGACAGGGGAGGTGAGCAGTACTTC

j_call: TRBJ2-5
clone_size: once
d_call: TRBD2
v_call: TRBV4-1
cdr3_aa: CASSQDQQGGSRLTQYF
cdr3_nt: TGCGCCAGCAGCCAAGATCAGCAGGGAGGGAGTCGTTTGACCCAGTACTTC

j_call: TRBJ2-7
clone_size: .
d_call: TRBD2
v_call: TRBV29-1
cdr3_aa: CSVAPAGESYEQYF
cdr3_nt: TGCAGCGTTGCCCCAGCGGGAGAATCCTACGAGCAGTACTTC

j_call: TRBJ2-1
clone_size: .
d_call: TRBD2
v_call: TRBV7-6
cdr3_aa: CASSVFSGTYNEQFF
cdr3_nt: TGTGCCAGCAGCGTATTTAGCGGGACCTACAATGAGCAGTTCTTC

j_call: TRBJ2-5
clone_size: .
d_call: .
v_call: TRBV15
cdr3_aa: CATSSPGHKQETQYF
cdr3_nt: TGTGCCACCAGCAGCCCGGGACACAAGCAAGAGACCCAGTACTTC

j_call: TRBJ2-2
clone_size: .
d_call: TRBD1
v_call: TRBV7-9
cdr3_aa: CASSSWTGPITNTGELFF
cdr3_nt: TGTGCCAGCAGCTCATGGACAGGTCCTATCACGAACACCGGGGAGCTGTTTTTT

j_call: TRBJ2-3
clone_size: .
d_call: TRBD2
v_call: TRBV7-3
cdr3_aa: CASSLQAGGITDTQYF
cdr3_nt: TGTGCCAGCAGCTTACAAGCGGGAGGAATCACAGATACGCAGTATTTT

j_call: TRBJ2-6
clone_size: .
d_call: .
v_call: TRBV25-1
cdr3_aa: CASSEVGQVALGANGLTF
cdr3_nt: TGTGCCAGCAGTGAAGTTGGGCAGGTGGCTCTTGGGGCCAACGGCCTGACTTTC

j_call: TRBJ2-3
clone_size: .
d_call: TRBD2
v_call: TRBV28
cdr3_aa: CASSPRLAGRGTDTQYF
cdr3_nt: TGTGCCAGCAGCCCTCGACTAGCGGGAAGGGGCACAGATACGCAGTATTTT

j_call: TRBJ2-3
clone_size: .
d_call: TRBD2
v_call: TRBV6-4
cdr3_aa: CASSEIAGGGDTQYF
cdr3_nt: TGTGCCAGCAGTGAAATAGCGGGAGGTGGAGATACGCAGTATTTT

j_call: TRBJ2-6
clone_size: .
d_call: .
v_call: TRBV5-4
cdr3_aa: CASSFQGSGANVLTF
cdr3_nt: TGTGCCAGCAGCTTCCAGGGCTCTGGGGCCAACGTCCTGACTTTC

j_call: TRBJ1-5
clone_size: .
d_call: .
v_call: TRBV19
cdr3_aa: CASSPSRAMGRSNQPQHF
cdr3_nt: TGTGCCAGTAGCCCATCGAGGGCTATGGGAAGAAGCAATCAGCCCCAGCATTTT

j_call: TRBJ2-6
clone_size: once
d_call: TRBD1
v_call: TRBV5-1
cdr3_aa: CASSLQGSSGANVLTF
cdr3_nt: TGCGCCAGCAGCTTACAGGGGTCCTCTGGGGCCAACGTCCTGACTTTC

j_call: TRBJ2-1
clone_size: .
d_call: TRBD2
v_call: TRBV7-3
cdr3_aa: CASSSSGSRYNEQFF
cdr3_nt: TGTGCCAGCAGCAGTAGCGGGAGTAGATACAATGAGCAGTTCTTC

j_call: TRBJ1-1
clone_size: .
d_call: .
v_call: TRBV9
cdr3_aa: CASSVALSETEAFF
cdr3_nt: TGTGCCAGCAGCGTCGCGTTGTCGGAGACTGAAGCTTTCTTT

j_call: TRBJ1-2
clone_size: .
d_call: TRBD1
v_call: TRBV5-6
cdr3_aa: CASSFGQGGEYGYTF
cdr3_nt: TGTGCCAGCAGCTTCGGACAGGGCGGGGAGTATGGCTACACCTTC

j_call: TRBJ2-7
clone_size: once
d_call: .
v_call: TRBV21-1
cdr3_aa: CASLVLAGGYEQYF
cdr3_nt: TGTGCCAGCTTGGTACTAGCGGGAGGATATGAGCAGTACTTC

j_call: TRBJ1-6
clone_size: .
d_call: .
v_call: TRBV28
cdr3_aa: CASSPLRLLSSYNSPLHF
cdr3_nt: TGTGCCAGCAGTCCTCTACGACTGTTGAGCTCCTATAATTCACCCCTCCACTTT

j_call: TRBJ1-4
clone_size: .
d_call: .
v_call: TRBV10-3
cdr3_aa: CAISESSGAANEKLLF
cdr3_nt: TGTGCCATCAGTGAGTCGTCAGGGGCGGCTAATGAAAAACTGCTTTTT

j_call: TRBJ2-3
clone_size: .
d_call: TRBD1
v_call: TRBV15
cdr3_aa: CATSRGQGGLGYTQYF
cdr3_nt: TGTGCCACCAGCAGGGGACAGGGGGGCCTAGGGTATACGCAGTATTTT

j_call: TRBJ1-1
clone_size: .
d_call: .
v_call: TRBV7-3
cdr3_aa: CASSLSGNTEAFF
cdr3_nt: TGTGCCAGCAGCTTATCGGGGAACACTGAAGCTTTCTTT